The T cell receptor (beta chain) under discussion was sequenced for a study of metastatic and nonmetastatic thyroid tumors. Study-level findings and limits: A significant increase in TCR beta diversity was reportedly seen in malignant thyroid tumors relative to benign nodules, in blood and tumor.

Regarding this clone: Its antigen is not identified.

The ends were cut back, 2 bases at V and 1 base at J, with 5 bases in the middle. The V gene's germline CDR1 is MNHEY and CDR2 SVGEGT. This CDR3 comprises 13 residues. In the study's own analysis: Across clinicopathological groups, CDR3 differences served as the basis for building a distant-metastasis classifier for papillary thyroid cancer. TCRdb re-called clones from the PCR reads using MiXCR. These V and J calls are TCRdb output, not the study's own analysis. The repertoire holds about 21,000 clones, with 30% to 35% as singletons. Thyroid surgery was performed in patients who had received no treatment beforehand.

This TCR derives from a female donor with papillary thyroid cancer or a benign thyroid nodule (not recorded which). Some clones in this sample may be carry-over from other donors' samples. Source material: adjacent normal tissue. The chain joins TRBV6-2 or TRBV6-3 to TRBJ1-1; a possible D gene is TRBD1 (5 bases). CDR3 sequence reads: CASSYRGNTEAFF. CDR3 nucleotide sequence: TGTGCCAGCAGTTACAGGGGGAACACTGAAGCTTTCTTT.